The T cell receptor (beta chain) described here comes from a study of identical twins. This clonotype was seen at least ten times. CDR3 length: 16 residues. The germline V gene has CDR1 SEHNR and CDR2 FQNEAQ (reference sequence). The V and J ends lost 5 bases and 2 bases, in that order; junction bases with no gene match: 10. TCRdb redid the calling of the 5' RACE reads with MiXCR, one entry per CDR3 protein. The sample comprises 640,000 or so distinct CDR3 sequences, roughly 6% of which are singletons, and 1.5% to 2% rests with the top ten. The rearrangement joins TRBV7-9 to TRBJ2-3, with 7 bases fitting TRBD1. The receptor was isolated from a man aged 18 to 29 in good health. The sequencing input was naive T cells sorted from blood. The CDR3 region has the DNA TGTGCCAGCAGCATGGGACAGTCCACCGCCACAGATACGCAGTATTTT. It codes for CASSMGQSTATDTQYF.